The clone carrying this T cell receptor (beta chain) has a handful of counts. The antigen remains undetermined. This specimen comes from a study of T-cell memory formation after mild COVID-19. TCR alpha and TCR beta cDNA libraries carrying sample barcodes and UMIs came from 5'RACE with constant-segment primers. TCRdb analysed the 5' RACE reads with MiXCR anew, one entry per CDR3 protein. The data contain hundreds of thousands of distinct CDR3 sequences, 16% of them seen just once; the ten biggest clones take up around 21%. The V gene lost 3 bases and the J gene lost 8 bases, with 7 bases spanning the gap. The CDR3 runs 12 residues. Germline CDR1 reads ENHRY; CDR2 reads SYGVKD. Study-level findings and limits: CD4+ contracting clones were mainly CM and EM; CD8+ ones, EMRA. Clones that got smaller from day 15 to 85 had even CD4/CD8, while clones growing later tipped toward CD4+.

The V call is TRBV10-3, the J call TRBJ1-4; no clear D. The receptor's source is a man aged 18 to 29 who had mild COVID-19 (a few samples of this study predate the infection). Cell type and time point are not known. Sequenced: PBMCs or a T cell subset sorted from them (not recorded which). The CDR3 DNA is TGTGCCATCAGTGATACAGCGGAAAAACTGTTTTTT. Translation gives CAISDTAEKLFF.